This TCR beta chain comes out of a study of shared clonotypes between healthy human individuals. Findings of the study overall: An expected dependence of interdonor clonotype sharing on sequencing depth was noted.

Method: immunoSEQ multiplex PCR; TCRdb's copy keeps in-frame clones and lacks some. The repertoire holds about 2.3 million clones, with around 90% as singletons. Worth noting for this clone: The target antigen is unknown.

The CDR3 length is 17 residues. J was trimmed by 2 bases and V by 4 bases; bases with no gene match: 8. In germline, CDR1 is SEHNR, CDR2 FQNEAQ (reference sequence). The J gene is TRBJ2-1, the V gene TRBV7-9; TRBD2 matches 10 bases. The sequencing sample was made of naive CD4+ T cells from PBMCs. Specified subset: CD45RA+ positively selected. This TCR was sampled from a man aged 18 to 35 in good health. Some clones in this sample may be carry-over from other donors' samples. The CDR3 reads CASSSIGTSVPYNEQFF. In nucleotides, the CDR3 is TGTGCCAGCAGCTCCATTGGGACTAGCGTCCCCTACAATGAGCAGTTCTTC.